This TCR beta chain was found in a study of T cells in Graves' hyperthyroidism and ophthalmopathy. Germline CDR1 MGHRA, CDR2 YSYEKL. With 4 bases clipped from V and 5 bases from J, the junction kept 5 bases outside the gene matches. The CDR3 is 13 amino acids. This clonotype was found a few times. Its antigen remains unknown. Criteria for exclusion of patients were uncontrolled infection, other autoimmune disease, pregnancy or lactation. Fresh peripheral blood, under 11 ml, yielded the PBMCs. Regions amplified from RNA transcripts were the TCR beta CDR3 regions. HTBI primers drove first-round RT-PCR of the TCR CDR3. Each CDR3 protein is one row after TCRdb ran MiXCR on the multiplex PCR reads. Of around 480,000 distinct CDR3 sequences detected, around an eighth appear once; the ten largest clones hold less than 20%. Overall study findings and caveats: Most expanded thyroid clonotypes above 0.001 also appeared in blood.

The TCR sequence derives from a woman younger than 30 with Graves' hyperthyroidism. The V call is TRBV4-1, the J call TRBJ2-7, with TRBD1 matching 7 bases. Sequenced sample: blood. This CDR3 is CASSLRQGHEQYV. CDR3 coding DNA: TGCGCCAGCAGCCTCCGACAGGGCCACGAGCAGTACGTC.